This T cell receptor beta chain was profiled in a study of blood T cells in healthy people across ages. Study-wide results and limits: Aged donors had fewer naive CD4+ cells and lower diversity than long-lived donors.

In the case of this clonotype: Antigen: not known.

The CDR3 consists of 19 residues. Germline V gene lookup returns CDR1 DFQATT and CDR2 SNEGSKA (reference sequence). With 6 bases clipped from V and 0 bases from J, the junction kept 12 bases outside the gene matches. Combining a sample-barcoded 5' primer with a J-beta primer mix, a second PCR ran for roughly 7 to 12 cycles. One entry per CDR3 protein, called by TCRdb with MiXCR from the 5' RACE reads. The table includes about 500,000 distinct CDR3 sequences, approximately 25% detected once. The same data also went into a second study, on T cells of mothers and their children. This second report adds: The yield was over 8 million TCR beta CDR3 reads from each mother and 2.5 million to 3 million from each child.

The chain is built from TRBV20-1 and TRBJ2-3; 16 nucleotides align to TRBD2. The sample was blood. The sequence derives from a boy between 10 and 17 years old in good health. The CDR3 region is CSALRPGTSGRVSTDTQYF. In DNA, the CDR3 is TGCAGTGCGCTGCGCCCTGGGACTAGCGGGAGGGTGAGCACAGATACGCAGTATTTT.